Below, one T cell receptor beta chain is given with its context. Its antigen is still unknown. Base qualities are not recorded, but no much larger clone differs from it by a single base. This sample was taken from a study of cytomegalovirus exposure and HLA in healthy donors (TCRdb year 2017). As for the study more broadly: An earlier analysis of roughly 610 of the donors reported approximately 300 Gb of sequence data and 117 million unique TCR beta sequences obtained from around 170 million T cells. About 300 gigabases of sequencing data and roughly 81 million unique TCR sequences made up an early release that covered approximately 650 HLA-typed donors. The genetic ancestry cluster associated with self-reported Caucasian donors included around 76% of the approximately 430 genotyped donors. The study was designed to test whether signatures of past pathogen exposure could be identified by cataloging public T cell receptors. The study used immunosequencing to profile the T cell repertoires of under 700 subjects and linked those repertoires to cytomegalovirus serostatus. Besides the first cohort of some 670 subjects, a separate validation cohort made up of 120 different subjects was used. To predict cytomegalovirus infection status, the study combined high-throughput TCR immunosequencing, statistical association of individual TCRs with disease status, and machine learning. A later analysis re-examined previously published TCR beta repertoires from about 670 donors and added high-resolution HLA genotyping to investigate patterns of TCR occurrence. Rather than drawing on any new phenotypic data, the later analysis identified candidate immune exposures from TCR beta sequences and the way those sequences occurred across donors. An earlier analysis of more than 450 of the donors used high-throughput TCR beta sequencing to judge whether each TCR beta V gene segment behaved as functional or pseudogenic. Donor age, sex, ethnicity and CMV serostatus were collected together with the repertoire data. A later genetic analysis used genome-wide SNP genotypes for about three fifths of the roughly 700 donors, treating that subset as a discovery cohort. Every repertoire in the discovery cohort had been generated on one and the same sequencing platform. Class I and class II HLA loci were covered by the typing at four-digit resolution. Typing coverage varied by locus: 629-630 donors for A, B, C, DRB1 and DQB1; 500 to 550 for DQA1; around 610 for DPA1; approximately 470 for DPB1. Several DR-DQ haplotypes were handled as single units for association and clustering because linkage in the cohort was strong. On average, roughly 250,000 unique TCR beta nucleotide sequences were sequenced per donor among 398 genotyped donors of the cohort, with roughly 19% of those sequences being non-productive.

Study-wide findings and limitations: The cohort was sequenced for TCR beta chains only, and without alpha or paired-chain data the features that could be detected were limited. In an earlier analysis of around 500 of the donors, most TCR beta V segments appeared in productive rearrangements about 90% or about 30% of the time, broadly matching IMGT annotations. The only immune exposure information available for the cohort was CMV serostatus. Correlated functional status among segregating V segments might be attributable to linkage disequilibrium, but an unknown experimental factor could not be ruled out. The earlier analysis of almost 600 of the donors excluded approximately 15 rarely observed V segments, including chromosome 9 orphons, because counts were too low. A further reported finding was that TCR beta sequences accurately predicted the HLA-A and HLA-B alleles for most subjects in the first cohort. Compared with equally common non-associated chains, HLA-associated TCR beta chains in a later analysis were more clonally expanded and had lower generation probabilities. A later analysis associated 15,000 or so TCR beta sequences with specific HLA alleles at a false discovery rate of 0.05. In a later analysis, the rate of TCR association differed among HLA loci, with DRB1 alleles having the most associated TCRs and HLA-C alleles having the fewest. The study gave a list of about 150 TCR beta chains associated with cytomegalovirus. Several of the top co-occurrence clusters appeared to be linked to parvovirus B19, influenza, CMV and Epstein-Barr virus, according to a later analysis. The classifier was reported to diagnose cytomegalovirus status with high specificity and sensitivity in both the original cohort and the validation cohort. Most TCR sequences were observed very rarely across donors, whereas some public TCRs were present in many individuals. Because HLA typing was unavailable for some donors at each locus, only the typed subset was used in association tests. Three of the identified cytomegalovirus-associated TCR beta chains were confirmed in vitro to be specific for cytomegalovirus antigens. According to a later genetic analysis, donors in an Asian-associated ancestry cluster had fewer N-insertions in productive TCRs than the approximately 630-donor mean. A cluster of highly shared sequence variants was judged likely to represent a technical artifact of the sequencing pipeline. Because the 87-base-pair reads could not distinguish some IMGT-functional V segments, including TRBV6-2 and TRBV6-3, those segments were excluded. Sequencing depth was assumed to be roughly uniform across donors in the presence/absence analyses, though that assumption may not hold. According to the authors, the approach could potentially be generalized to other disease states and immunological phenotypes. Strong co-occurrence of HLA alleles, especially DR and DQ, made assigning TCR associations to individual alleles difficult. In a later analysis, most CMV-associated TCR beta chains were found to appear HLA-restricted, with HLA associations seemingly driven largely by CMV exposure. V-gene and J-gene trimming of TCR beta chains was associated with a missense DCLRE1C variant in a later genetic analysis, and the association was replicated in an independent cohort.

Trimming costs V 7 bases and J 1 base, and their ends lie 16 bases apart. The CDR3 runs 14 residues from the cysteine to the phenylalanine. Only CDR3 DNA is held: 42 bases, read in frame from base 1. The CDR1 and CDR2 encoded by the germline V gene (reference sequence) are GTSNPN and SVGIG. Libraries were made using the immunoSEQ multiplex PCR assay. For the multiplex PCR, a mixture combining 60 forward primers for TCR Vbeta segments and 13 reverse primers for TCR Jbeta segments was used. Amplification of the CDR3 region of rearranged TCR beta genes was performed with a multiplex PCR assay on genomic DNA. On the Illumina HiSeq System, the amplified TCR beta libraries were sequenced as 87-base-pair reads. The authors' analysis ran thus. A later analysis tallied tens of millions of unique TCR beta chains across the 660 or so repertoires, and approximately 12 million of those chains were shared by two or more donors. Raw reads were error-corrected and collapsed into unique sequences by a nearest-neighbor algorithm in which closely related sequences were merged to remove PCR and sequencing errors. To assign V, D and J gene segments, CDR3 sequences were aligned to IMGT reference sequences. For a sequence to be retained, at least a six-nucleotide match to both a V gene segment and a J gene segment was required. Rearrangements were classified as productive when the CDR3 lacked stop codons and remained in frame with V and J, and all other rearrangements were classified as non-productive. Following IMGT convention, CDR3 was defined as the stretch from the second conserved V-encoded cysteine to the conserved J-encoded phenylalanine. Sequences without an unambiguous match to a single V gene segment were excluded from the earlier analysis of about 600 of the donors. In an earlier analysis of several hundred of the donors, a V segment was called functional when productive rearrangements were above 56.7%, and segregating when the standard deviation between donors exceeded 5%. A statistical classification framework was developed to diagnose cytomegalovirus status using the catalog of TCR beta chain sequences. V and J gene assignment, in a later analysis, came from comparing TCR nucleotide sequences with IMGT/GENE-DB human TR gene sequences. The TCRdist pipeline was used in a later analysis to assign CDR3 sequences and most-parsimonious VDJ recombination scenarios. A later analysis defined each TCR beta chain by its CDR3 amino acid sequence plus V-gene family, and excluded reads lacking a unique V-gene family. To address suspected cross-contamination and a sequencing artifact, a later analysis removed approximately 590 highly shared, low-generation-probability nucleotide sequences. In a later analysis, a clonal expansion index was calculated for each public chain from normalized within-repertoire ranks of inferred template counts. In a later analysis, generation probabilities were computed using a VDJ recombination model fitted to out-of-frame rearrangements, and the results were checked against IGoR. In a later analysis, hypergeometric tests were used to score TCR-TCR, TCR-HLA and TCR-CMV co-occurrence, with a repertoire-size bias correction applied to TCR pairs. False discovery rates were estimated in a later analysis by permuting HLA or CMV assignments 20 times. In a later analysis, co-occurring TCRs were grouped using DBSCAN, with TCRdist sequence similarity added in when clustering inside HLA-allele-positive subsets. Co-occurrence clustering excluded repertoires with fewer than 30,000 or more than 120,000 public chains, plus five with anomalous nucleotide sharing. This immuneACCESS table, as held by TCRdb, lists in-frame sequences with V and J called but not all clones. Of the missing ones, under half trace to an unresolved V gene in checked studies; the others have no known cause. Clonal size and the V and J genes are those of that table, whereas D and trimming came from the DNA. A total of 150,000 to 200,000 clones appear in this sample, 62% of them only once. 2.5% to 3.5% of the sample comes from the top ten.

The cohort consisted of some 730 healthy bone marrow donors. At the time of sampling, all cohort members were nominally healthy, though unrecorded immune exposures were likely present. The donor was CMV seronegative and belonged to the group of approximately 320 seronegative cohort members. Each donor provided a peripheral blood sample, and peripheral blood mononuclear cells were used for TCR beta sequencing. Genomic DNA was extracted from the blood cell samples with the Qiagen DNeasy Blood Extraction Kit. This chain joins TRBV30 to TRBJ1-2; TRBD1 might be the D gene, on 5 matching bases. This sequence originates from a man aged 35 to 55 in good health and CMV-seronegative. The specimen was PBMCs. The nucleotide sequence reads as follows: TGTGCCTCGAGACAAGGGACTCGTAACTATGGCTACACCTTC. This is translated as CASRQGTRNYGYTF.